This T cell receptor beta chain was retrieved from a study of regulatory T cells in long-lasting Graves disease. In building TCR beta libraries, iRepertoire HTBI primers were used together with Arm-PCR of CDR3 regions. The authors' processing: Identified segments across samples numbered just over 60 TRBV and roughly 15 TRBJ. Via MiXCR, TCRdb re-called the multiplex PCR reads, giving one row per CDR3 protein. TCRdb, rather than the study authors, made the V and J calls. The sample has about 560,000 distinct CDR3 sequences, 15% to 20% seen once. This clonotype was observed at least ten times. This sample's time point: newly diagnosed GD, antithyroid drugs for less than 3 months. RNA from PBMCs was the source of the TCR library. V lost 0 bases to trimming and J lost 0 bases, with 6 bases between them. Germline CDR1 is DFQATT and CDR2 is SNEGSKA (reference sequence). This CDR3 contains 14 residues. The same sample was also used in a study of T cells in Graves' hyperthyroidism and ophthalmopathy.

Sequences were derived from peripheral blood mononuclear cells (PBMCs), sampled at new diagnosis, from a patient treated with antithyroid drugs. This TCR was sampled from a man aged 18 to 30 with Graves disease. The chain joins TRBV20-1 to TRBJ2-4; unclear D gene. For the CDR3, the DNA is TGCAGTGCTAGAGACATTTTAGCCAAAAACATTCAGTACTTC. Protein sequence: CSARDILAKNIQYF.